These 18 T cell receptor beta chains originate from one sample sequenced in a study of shared clonotypes between healthy human individuals (dated by TCRdb to 2018 to 2021). CD8 naive samples were CD45RO-negative cells positively selected for CCR7, giving a CD45RA+CCR7+ population that excluded TemRA cells. The method behind the library was the immunoSEQ multiplex PCR assay. Sourced from immuneACCESS, this table was stored by TCRdb with only in-frame sequences that have V and J called. A share of the clones is absent; for the studies checked, an unresolved V gene accounts for under half, and the remainder has no known explanation. Here the sample has about 1,800,000 clones; roughly 95% occur a single time. More than 0.9% of the sample lies in the top ten. Sample: naive CD8+ T cells sorted from blood. In light of the paper, this sample's cell subset or site label describes: CD45RA+CCR7+. The receptor set was obtained from a man aged 18 to 29 in good health.

The chain joins TRBV9 to TRBJ1-2; TRBD1 is a possible D gene (5 bases). CDR1 is SGDLS, CDR2 YYNGEE, per germline. Trimming stripped 4 bases from V and 4 bases from J, with 14 bases between. This CDR3 is built from 14 residues. DNA of the CDR3: TGTGCCAGCAGCTTGGGGGGGACCTCCTATGGCTACACCTTC. Its translation is CASSLGGTSYGYTF. Full variable domain (remainder filled in from reference TRBV9 and TRBJ1-2): DSGVTQTPKHLITATGQRVTLRCSPRSGDLSVYWYQQSLDQGLQFLIQYYNGEERAKGNILERFSAQQFPDLHSELNLSSLELGDSALYFCASSLGGTSYGYTFGSGTRLTVV.

V and J are TRBV9 and TRBJ2-3; D gene ambiguous. Germline assignment: CDR1 SGDLS and CDR2 YYNGEE. The V gene lost 0 bases and the J gene lost 2 bases, with 13 bases spanning the gap. CDR3 length equals 16 residues. CDR3 nucleotides: TGTGCCAGCAGCGTAGATACTTACCTTAACACAGATACGCAGTATTTT. Protein sequence: CASSVDTYLNTDTQYF.

In regard to this clone: Other DNA sequences of this sample code for an identical CDR3. The J gene is TRBJ2-7, the V gene TRBV4-3; 9 positions match TRBD2. With V trimmed by 1 base and J by 2 bases, 3 bases remained unmatched. Germline CDR1 is LGHNA and CDR2 is YSLEER. The CDR3 contains 15 residues. In DNA, the CDR3 is TGCGCCAGCAGCCAAGGGCTAGCGGGACCCTACGAGCAGTACTTC. Its protein product is CASSQGLAGPYEQYF.

The rearrangement links TRBV9 to TRBJ2-1; 7 nucleotides agree with TRBD2. The V gene end was trimmed by 3 bases and the J gene end by 4 bases; junction bases not matched to a gene: 10. This CDR3 has 16 residues. Germline CDR1 and CDR2: SGDLS and YYNGEE. The CDR3 DNA follows: TGTGCCAGCAGCGAAGGCGGGAGCTCTGTTTACAATGAGCAGTTCTTC. Translation: CASSEGGSSVYNEQFF. The full variable domain, with the rest looked up from reference TRBV9 and TRBJ2-1, is DSGVTQTPKHLITATGQRVTLRCSPRSGDLSVYWYQQSLDQGLQFLIQYYNGEERAKGNILERFSAQQFPDLHSELNLSSLELGDSALYFCASSEGGSSVYNEQFFGPGTRLTVL.

Written as DNA, the CDR3 is TGCGCCAGCAGCTTGAAGTGGACAGGGATGGAAACTGAAGCTTTCTTT. Translation gives CASSLKWTGMETEAFF. The chain employs TRBV5-1 and TRBJ1-1; TRBD1 matches at 8 bases. V shed 1 base, J shed 5 bases, and the junction held 10 bases outside the gene matches. From germline, CDR1 is SGHRS and CDR2 YFSETQ. This CDR3 has 16 amino acids.

This chain joins TRBV7-9 and TRBJ2-3; D may match TRBD1 or TRBD2 (6 bases each). The V and J ends lost 2 bases and 2 bases respectively, with 20 bases between them. The CDR3 spans 18 residues. Per the germline V gene, CDR1 is SEHNR and CDR2 is FQNEAQ (reference sequence). The CDR3 DNA is TGTGCCAGCAGCTTAACCCCGCCCGGGGGCGCTTCCACAGATACGCAGTATTTT. Protein product: CASSLTPPGGASTDTQYF.

CDR3 sequence: CASSYGFEGTDQPQHF. The CDR3 region has the DNA TGTGCCAGCAGTTACGGGTTTGAGGGGACGGATCAGCCCCAGCATTTT. V is TRBV6-6 and J is TRBJ1-5; perhaps TRBD1 as D (5 bases). The V gene lost 2 bases and the J gene lost 5 bases, with 16 bases spanning the gap. This CDR3 contains 16 residues. Germline V gene lookup returns CDR1 MNHNY and CDR2 SVGAGI (reference sequence).

The chain joins TRBV4-1 to TRBJ1-5, with TRBD1 matching 7 bases. This CDR3 spans 16 amino acids. V gave up 1 base and J gave up 11 bases; unmatched junction bases: 14. CDR1 is MGHRA, CDR2 YSYEKL, per germline. The CDR3 DNA is TGCGCCAGCAGCCAAGTCAGCGGGACAGTAGGAGGGTCCCAGCATTTT. Translated, it gives CASSQVSGTVGGSQHF.

Of note for this clone: In the same sample, other DNA sequences code for this CDR3. J is TRBJ2-7 and V is TRBV29-1; D not certain. Per germline, CDR1 SQVTM and CDR2 ANQGSEA. The V gene lost 0 bases and the J gene lost 5 bases, with 5 bases spanning the gap. CDR3 length: 11 residues. CDR3 amino acids: CSVEDHNEQYF. The CDR3 nucleotides read TGCAGCGTTGAAGACCATAACGAGCAGTACTTC.

In its sample, this clone was seen once. The chain joins TRBV18 to TRBJ1-3; 11 nucleotides agree with TRBD1. J was trimmed by 6 bases and V by 3 bases; bases with no gene match: 10. Germline V CDR1 and CDR2: KGHSH, LQKENI. The CDR3 extends over 17 amino acids. In nucleotides, the CDR3 is TGTGCCAGCTCACCCCGGACAGGGGGCAATATGGAAAACACCATATATTTT. It codes for CASSPRTGGNMENTIYF.

The chain couples TRBV12-5 to TRBJ2-5, with 9 bases aligning to TRBD1. V lost 4 bases to trimming and J lost 4 bases; unmatched junction nucleotides: 4. Germline V gene lookup returns CDR1 LGHNT and CDR2 FRNRAP. The CDR3 has 14 amino acids. The CDR3 spells CASGSGTGRETQYF. DNA of the CDR3: TGTGCTAGTGGTTCCGGGACAGGGAGAGAGACCCAGTACTTC.

This clone occurred a few times. Other DNA sequences within the sample encode an identical CDR3. V and J are TRBV5-1 and TRBJ2-7; 13 nucleotides align to TRBD2. V was pared by 3 bases and J by 3 bases, with 0 bases of the junction left unmatched. This CDR3 region has 14 residues. Germline CDR1 is SGHRS and CDR2 is YFSETQ. Here the CDR3 DNA reads TGCGCCAGCAGCTGGACTAGCGGGAGCTACGAGCAGTACTTC. Protein sequence: CASSWTSGSYEQYF. Together with reference TRBV5-1 and TRBJ2-7, the CDR3 gives the full variable domain: KAGVTQTPRYLIKTRGQQVTLSCSPISGHRSVSWYQQTPGQGLQFLFEYFSETQRNKGNFPGRFSGRQFSNSRSEMNVSTLELGDSALYLCASSWTSGSYEQYFGPGTRLTVT.

Only a few counts were recorded for this clone. The chain links TRBV30 to TRBJ1-1; D is undetermined. Trimming shortened V by 3 bases and J by 4 bases, and 9 bases separated the two germline ends. Germline-derived CDR1 and CDR2 are GTSNPN and SVGIG (reference sequence). The CDR3 extends over 12 amino acids. The CDR3 spells CAWRYGGTEAFF. The CDR3 DNA sequence: TGTGCCTGGAGGTACGGTGGCACTGAAGCTTTCTTT.

The V and J genes are TRBV9 and TRBJ2-7, with D maybe TRBD1 (5 bases). This CDR3 region has 16 residues. Deletions cut 0 bases from V and 4 bases from J, with 17 bases between. Germline V lookup: CDR1 SGDLS, CDR2 YYNGEE. CDR3 DNA: TGTGCCAGCAGCGTAGCTCCAGGGCAACCTCTTTACGAGCAGTACTTC. Its translation is CASSVAPGQPLYEQYF.

V and J are TRBV11-2 and TRBJ2-3; perhaps TRBD2 as D (5 bases). Trimming left V 5 bases short and J 2 bases short, with 11 bases between. The CDR3 has 14 residues. From germline, CDR1 is SGHAT and CDR2 FQNNGV. DNA of the CDR3: TGTGCCAGCAGCCTCTCGGGGTTCACAGATACGCAGTATTTT. It codes for CASSLSGFTDTQYF.

The chain joins TRBV27 to TRBJ2-7, with D perhaps TRBD2 (6 bases). Germline V gene data show CDR1 as MNHEY and CDR2 as SMNVEV (reference sequence). Trimming shortened V by 9 bases and J by 7 bases, and 19 bases separated the two germline ends. This CDR3 has 13 residues. The CDR3 spells CASSMGTLREQYF. The CDR3 DNA is TGTGCCAGTTCGATGGGGACTCTGAGGGAGCAGTACTTC.

V is TRBV4-2 and J is TRBJ2-1, with unresolved D. Germline CDR1 and CDR2: LGHNA and YNFKEQ. The V gene lost 1 base and the J gene lost 6 bases, with 4 bases spanning the gap. This CDR3 region has 12 residues. Here the CDR3 reads CASSQGINEQFF. As DNA, the CDR3 is TGTGCCAGCAGCCAAGGAATCAATGAGCAGTTCTTC.

V is TRBV5-6 and J is TRBJ2-7, with D possibly matching TRBD1 (5 bases). V was cut by 4 bases and J by 2 bases, with 19 bases left in between. This CDR3 comprises 16 residues. CDR1 SGHDT and CDR2 YYEEEE come from the germline V gene. The CDR3 coding sequence is TGTGCCAGCAGCCCGTCCGGGCCCTGGGGCACCTACGAGCAGTACTTC. It is translated as CASSPSGPWGTYEQYF.